The 9 T cell receptor beta chains reported below all come from one sample, sequenced in a study of T cell repertoires in cytomegalovirus infection. These receptors have no identified antigens. Via MiXCR, TCRdb re-called the reads, giving one row per CDR3 protein. The table shows fewer than 350,000 distinct CDR3 sequences, with under 35% occurring only once. The source material was cultured PBMCs, sampled from culture after CMV antigen stimulation. These receptors all come from a human donor in good health (CMV status not recorded). Some clones in this sample may be carry-over from other donors' samples.

This clonotype was found a few times. The chain employs TRBV6-2 or TRBV6-3 and TRBJ1-1; D ambiguous. The V gene's germline CDR1 is MNHEY and CDR2 SVGEGT. The CDR3 has 15 amino acids. Deletions cut 7 bases from V and 1 base from J, with 16 bases between. In DNA form, the CDR3 reads TGTGCCAGCATCCAAAGGTGGCAGCAGAACACTGAAGCTTTCTTT. Encoded protein: CASIQRWQQNTEAFF.

The chain recombines TRBV12-5 with TRBJ2-1; 7 bases map to TRBD1. The germline CDR1 and CDR2 sequences are LGHNT and FRNRAP. V was clipped by 7 bases and J by 4 bases; unmatched bases: 10. The CDR3 sequence is 15 residues long. CDR3 coding DNA: TGTGCTAGTGTCCAAAGGGGGCCGAGGTACAATGAGCAGTTCTTC. It codes for CASVQRGPRYNEQFF.

The table lists this clonotype with a few counts. The chain uses TRBV11-2 and TRBJ2-7; possibly TRBD2 for D (6 bases). This CDR3 has 14 residues. Trimming stripped 5 bases from V and 3 bases from J, with 14 bases between. Germline assignment: CDR1 SGHAT and CDR2 FQNNGV. CDR3 residues: CASSPGLQNYEQYF. CDR3 sequence (DNA): TGTGCCAGCAGCCCGGGACTCCAGAACTACGAGCAGTACTTC.

This clonotype turned up a few times. The CDR3 is CASSLYVGTINEQFF. The CDR3 DNA sequence: TGTGCCAGCAGCTTATACGTCGGGACTATAAATGAGCAGTTCTTC. The chain recombines TRBV7-9 with TRBJ2-1, with 7 bases matching TRBD2. The ends lost 2 bases at V and 7 bases at J; junction bases unmatched: 8. The CDR3 is 15 residues long. Per the germline V gene, CDR1 is SEHNR and CDR2 is FQNEAQ (reference sequence). Drawing the rest from reference TRBV7-9 and TRBJ2-1, the complete variable domain is DTGVSQNPRHKITKRGQNVTFRCDPISEHNRLYWYRQTLGQGPEFLTYFQNEAQLEKSRLLSDRFSAERPKGSFSTLEIQRTEQGDSAMYLCASSLYVGTINEQFFGPGTRLTVL.

CDR3 amino acids: CASSQDLGRVNTEAFF. CDR3 in DNA: TGTGCCAGCAGCCAAGATCTGGGAAGGGTGAACACTGAAGCTTTCTTT. The chain is built from TRBV3-1 and TRBJ1-1; no firm D call. V gave up 0 bases and J gave up 0 bases, with 11 bases separating them. The CDR3 runs to 16 residues. Germline V gives CDR1 LGHDT, CDR2 YNNKEL (reference sequence). Filled out from reference TRBV3-1 and TRBJ1-1, the complete variable domain reads DTAVSQTPKYLVTQMGNDKSIKCEQNLGHDTMYWYKQDSKKFLKIMFSYNNKELIINETVPNRFSPKSPDKAHLNLHINSLELGDSAVYFCASSQDLGRVNTEAFFGQGTRLTVV.

This clonotype was observed a few times. The chain joins TRBV12-3 or TRBV12-4 to TRBJ1-5; tentative D call: TRBD1 (5 bases). This CDR3 is 15 amino acids long. V gave up 2 bases and J gave up 5 bases, with 13 bases separating them. DNA for the CDR3: TGTGCCAGCAGTTTACAGGGTTTAATGGATCAGCCCCAGCATTTT. As protein: CASSLQGLMDQPQHF.

The chain couples TRBV12-3 or TRBV12-4 to TRBJ2-1, with 15 bases fitting TRBD2. This CDR3 region has 19 residues. V was clipped by 8 bases and J by 8 bases; unmatched bases: 19. The CDR3: CASLQTPGLAGGQYDEQFF. The CDR3 coding sequence is TGTGCCAGCCTTCAGACACCGGGACTAGCGGGGGGCCAGTATGATGAGCAGTTCTTC.

V gene TRBV5-4 combines with J gene TRBJ2-7; D is unresolved. The CDR3 contains 12 residues. Trimming removed 4 bases at V and 3 bases at J, with 8 bases between. Per the germline V gene, CDR1 is SGHNT and CDR2 is YYREEE (reference sequence). CDR3: CASSLYNYEQYF. CDR3 sequence (DNA): TGTGCCAGCAGCCTATACAACTACGAGCAGTACTTC.

CDR3 sequence (DNA): TGTGCCAGCAGTTTGGAGGGGGTCTATGGCTACACCTTC. Protein product: CASSLEGVYGYTF. This rearrangement joins TRBV27 to TRBJ1-2, with D possibly matching TRBD1 (6 bases). Per the germline V gene, CDR1 is MNHEY and CDR2 is SMNVEV (reference sequence). The CDR3 is 13 amino acids. V gave up 3 bases and J gave up 4 bases, with 9 bases separating them.